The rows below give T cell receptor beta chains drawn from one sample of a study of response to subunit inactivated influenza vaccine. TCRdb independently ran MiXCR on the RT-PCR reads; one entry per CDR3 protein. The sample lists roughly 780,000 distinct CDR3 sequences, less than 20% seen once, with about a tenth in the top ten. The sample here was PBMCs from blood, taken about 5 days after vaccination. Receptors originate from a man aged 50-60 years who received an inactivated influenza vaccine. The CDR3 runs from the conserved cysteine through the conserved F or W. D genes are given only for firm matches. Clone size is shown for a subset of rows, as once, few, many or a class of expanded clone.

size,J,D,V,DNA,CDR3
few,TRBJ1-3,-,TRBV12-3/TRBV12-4,TGTGCCAGTACGCGGGCTGGAAACACCATATATTTT,CASTRAGNTIYF
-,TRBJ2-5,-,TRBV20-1,TGCAGTGCTAGTCGGGGAGACCTTAAAGAGACCCAGTACTTC,CSASRGDLKETQYF
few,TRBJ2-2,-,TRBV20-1,TGCAGTGCTAGCAGGGAAAACACCGGGGAGCTGTTTTTT,CSASRENTGELFF
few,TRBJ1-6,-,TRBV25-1,TGTGCCAGCAGGACCGGTTCAAGCTCCTATAATTCACCCCTCCACTTT,CASRTGSSSYNSPLHF
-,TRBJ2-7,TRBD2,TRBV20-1,TGCAGTGTTCCCGGACTAGCGGGCCCAAGCTACGAGCAGTACTTC,CSVPGLAGPSYEQYF
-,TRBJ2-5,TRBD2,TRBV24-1,TGTGCCACCAGTCGACGTGGCGGGAGGGAAGAGACCCAGTACTTC,CATSRRGGREETQYF
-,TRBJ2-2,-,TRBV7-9,TGTGCCAGCAGCCTCCAGGCAGGGCCCGGGGAGCTGTTTTTT,CASSLQAGPGELFF
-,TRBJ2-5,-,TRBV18,TGTGCCAGCTCACCACCCCCCATCGGGGAGACCCAGTACTTC,CASSPPPIGETQYF
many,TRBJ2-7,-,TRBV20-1,TGCAGTGCTAGAGATCTGGCAGGGTTAGAGCAGTACTTC,CSARDLAGLEQYF
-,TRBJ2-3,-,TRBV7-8,TGTGCCAGCAGCTTAGTGGGGGCCGGCCCAGATACGCAGTATTTT,CASSLVGAGPDTQYF
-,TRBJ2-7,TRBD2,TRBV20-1,TGCAGTGCCTTCGGGACTAGCGGGCTTCCCGCCGAGCAGTACTTC,CSAFGTSGLPAEQYF
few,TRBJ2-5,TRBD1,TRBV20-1,TGCAGTGCTGATATACCGGGACAGGGATACAGGACCCAGTACTTC,CSADIPGQGYRTQYF
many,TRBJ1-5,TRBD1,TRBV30,TGTGCCTGGAGCAAGACAGGGGACAATCAGCCCCAGCATTTT,CAWSKTGDNQPQHF
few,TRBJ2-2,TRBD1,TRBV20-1,TGCAGTGCTAGGCCCACAGGGGGTAATACCGGGGAGCTGTTTTTT,CSARPTGGNTGELFF
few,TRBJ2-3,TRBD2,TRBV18,TGTGCCAGCTCACCTGATCGGCCCCGAGGGAGCGGGGAGGAAGATACGCAGTATTTT,CASSPDRPRGSGEEDTQYF
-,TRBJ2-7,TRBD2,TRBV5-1,TGCGCCAGCAGCTTGGCGTATACTAGCGGTATCTACGAGCAGTACTTC,CASSLAYTSGIYEQYF
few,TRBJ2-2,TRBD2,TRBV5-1,TGCGCCAGCAGCACGGGACTAGCGAACACCGGGGAGCTGTTTTTT,CASSTGLANTGELFF
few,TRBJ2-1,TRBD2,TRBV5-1,TGCGCCAGCAGCTTGGAAGCGGGAGGGCCGAGTGGGAATGAGCAGTTCTTC,CASSLEAGGPSGNEQFF
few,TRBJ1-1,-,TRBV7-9,TGTGCCAGCTTCGGGAACTCTCGGGTCTGGACTGAAGCTTTCTTT,CASFGNSRVWTEAFF
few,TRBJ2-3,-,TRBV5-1,TGCGCCAGCAGCCGGAGTGGCCGACCTAGCACAGATACGCAGTATTTT,CASSRSGRPSTDTQYF
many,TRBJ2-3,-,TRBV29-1,TGCAGCGTTGATTGGTCAGGGGCGGCAGATACGCAGTATTTT,CSVDWSGAADTQYF
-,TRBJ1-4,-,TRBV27,TGTGCCAGCAGTCCCGCAGGGTTAGGAGAAAAACTGTTTTTT,CASSPAGLGEKLFF
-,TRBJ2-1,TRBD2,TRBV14,TGTGCCAGCAGCCCGGGGGGGCAAGGGCGGATCTTC,CASSPGGQGRIF
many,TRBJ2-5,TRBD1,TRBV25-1,TGTGCCAGCAGTCTACCGGGACAGGGTAAAGAGACCCAGTACTTC,CASSLPGQGKETQYF
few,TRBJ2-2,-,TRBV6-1,TGTGCCAGCAGTGAAGACCCCTCCGGGGAGCTGTTTTTT,CASSEDPSGELFF
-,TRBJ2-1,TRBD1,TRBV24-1,TGTGCCACCAGTGACCCCGGGACAGGGCGAGATGAGCAGTTCTTC,CATSDPGTGRDEQFF
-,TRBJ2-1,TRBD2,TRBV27,TGTGCCAGCAACCCTGGAGCGGGGGGGTACAATGAGCAGTTCTTC,CASNPGAGGYNEQFF
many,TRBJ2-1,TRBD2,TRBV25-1,TGTGCCAGCAGTGATTCGGGGGGGCTTTACAATGAGCAGTTCTTC,CASSDSGGLYNEQFF
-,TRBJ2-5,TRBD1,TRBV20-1,TGCAGTGCTAGAGGACAGGGGAACCAAGAGACCCAGTACTTC,CSARGQGNQETQYF
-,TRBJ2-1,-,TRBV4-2,TGTGCCAGCAGCCAAGGTCGGGTGGCCTCCGTCAATGAGCAGTTCTTC,CASSQGRVASVNEQFF
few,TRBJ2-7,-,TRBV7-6,TGTGCCAGCAGCTTAGCTCAGGGTACCTACGAGCAGTACTTC,CASSLAQGTYEQYF
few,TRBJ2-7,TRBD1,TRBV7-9,TGTGCCAGCAGCTTAGCCGGTACAGGGGGACGGGGCTACGAGCAGTACTTC,CASSLAGTGGRGYEQYF
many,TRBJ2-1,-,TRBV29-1,TGCAGCGTTGAAGATCCTGCGGCTACGAGAGACAATGAGCAGTTCTTC,CSVEDPAATRDNEQFF
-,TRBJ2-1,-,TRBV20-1,TGCAGTGCTGGACGACAGGGTCTAGCGAGTGAGCAGTTCTTC,CSAGRQGLASEQFF
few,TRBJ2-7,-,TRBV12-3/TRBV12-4,TGTGCCAGCAGTTTTTCCCCCCACGAGCAGTACTTC,CASSFSPHEQYF
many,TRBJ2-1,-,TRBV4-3,TGCGCCAGCAGCCAGTTACAGGGCGCTGAGCAGTTCTTC,CASSQLQGAEQFF
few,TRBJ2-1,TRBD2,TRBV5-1,TGCGCCAGCAGCTCCATTACTAGCGGGGGAAATGAGCAGTTCTTC,CASSSITSGGNEQFF
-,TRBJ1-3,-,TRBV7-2,TGTGCCAGCAGCTTAAACCGGGACATGAACACCATATATTTT,CASSLNRDMNTIYF
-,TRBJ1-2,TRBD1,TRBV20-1,TGCAGTGCTAGTGCCAAGGGGACAGGGGGACTTGATGGCTACACCTTC,CSASAKGTGGLDGYTF
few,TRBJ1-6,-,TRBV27,TGTGCCAGCAGTTTATTCGGCCTCTCTGGTGAGGCCCTCCACTTT,CASSLFGLSGEALHF
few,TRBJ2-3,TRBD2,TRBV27,TGTGCCAGCAGGAGTCCGCGGGAGGCTCGCACAGATACGCAGTATTTT,CASRSPREARTDTQYF
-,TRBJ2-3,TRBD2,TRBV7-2,TGTGCCAGCAGCACGCGGGGGGGCCGTGATACGCAGTATTTT,CASSTRGGRDTQYF
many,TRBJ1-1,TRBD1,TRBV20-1,TGCAGTGCTAGACCTAAATACAGGGGGACAAACACTGAAGCTTTCTTT,CSARPKYRGTNTEAFF
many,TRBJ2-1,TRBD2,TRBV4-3,TGCGCCAGCAGCCAAGTCGGGACTAGGAATGAGCAGTTCTTC,CASSQVGTRNEQFF
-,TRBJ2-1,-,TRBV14,TGTGCCAGCAGTCGGTGGTCCGACAATGAGCAGTTCTTC,CASSRWSDNEQFF
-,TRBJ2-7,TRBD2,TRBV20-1,TGCAGTGCTAGAGTTGGCGGGAGGGCGGTCTCCTACGAGCAGTACTTC,CSARVGGRAVSYEQYF
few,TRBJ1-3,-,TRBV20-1,TGCAGTGCTGAGGCTCAGGACAGTAGGAACACCATATATTTT,CSAEAQDSRNTIYF
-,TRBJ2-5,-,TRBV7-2,TGTGCCAGCAGCTTAGGGTGGCAGACCCAGTACTTC,CASSLGWQTQYF
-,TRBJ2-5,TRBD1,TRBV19,TGTGCCAGTAGTTGGGGAAGGGACAGGGAGAGAGAGACCCAGTACTTC,CASSWGRDRERETQYF
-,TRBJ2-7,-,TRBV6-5,TGTGCCAGCAGTTACTTCGAAGGGCAGTACTTC,CASSYFEGQYF
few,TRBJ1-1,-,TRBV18,TGTGCCAGCTCACCACCGGATACGGTGATCACTGAAGCTTTCTTT,CASSPPDTVITEAFF
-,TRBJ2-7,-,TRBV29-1,TGCAGCGTTGGTGGGAGACATCGCTACGAGCAGTACTTC,CSVGGRHRYEQYF